This T cell receptor beta chain was recovered during a study of T cell changes during pregnancy in multiple sclerosis. The CDR3 is made up of 17 amino acids. Germline assignment: CDR1 MRHNA and CDR2 SNTAGT. Trimming pared 5 bases from V and 5 bases from J, leaving 24 bases between. The table came from immunoSEQ multiplex PCR; TCRdb's copy has only in-frame clones and leaves some out. The sample shows tens of thousands of clones, roughly 91% of them seen only once. This clone was seen only a few times. The receptor was derived from a female donor in good health, enrolled as a control in a pregnancy study. The rearrangement links TRBV6-4 to TRBJ1-2, with a tentative D call TRBD1 (5 bases). Sequenced material: peripheral blood, taken in the second trimester of pregnancy. CDR3 coding DNA: TGTGCCAGCAGTTACGACAGCTCCTCTCCTCACGCTTATGGCTACACCTTC. Protein sequence: CASSYDSSSPHAYGYTF.